These 22 T cell receptor beta chains were sequenced from one sample in a study of neurological immune-mediated disorders. Each CDR3 protein is one row after TCRdb ran MiXCR on the 5' RACE reads. The sample has 30,000 to 35,000 distinct CDR3 sequences; approximately 24% are singletons. The sequencing sample was made of CD4+ T cells from blood. The receptors shown here come from a man aged 45-65 years with HTLV-1-associated myelopathy (HAM/TSP).

This clonotype was seen ten or more times. The genes are TRBV24-1 and TRBJ2-2; 12 bases map to TRBD2. From germline, CDR1 is KGHDR and CDR2 SFDVKD. V lost 0 bases, J lost 0 bases, and 19 bases stayed unmatched. The CDR3 consists of 24 residues. CDR3 in amino acids: CATSDLLLAGGPLFPHANTGELFF. The CDR3 coding sequence is TGTGCCACCAGTGATTTGTTGCTAGCGGGAGGGCCGTTATTCCCCCACGCGAACACCGGGGAGCTGTTTTTT.

V is TRBV7-3 and J is TRBJ1-6; 8 nucleotides match TRBD1. CDR3 length: 13 residues. V was clipped by 5 bases and J by 11 bases; unmatched bases: 5. From germline, CDR1 is SGHTA and CDR2 FQGTGA. The CDR3 loop reads CASSLTGDPPLHF. Here the CDR3 DNA reads TGTGCCAGCAGCCTGACAGGGGATCCACCCCTCCACTTT.

By share of the sample, this clonotype is large. The chain couples TRBV5-1 to TRBJ2-7; a weak D match, TRBD2 (6 bases). The V end was cut by 1 base, the J end by 5 bases, with 19 bases between. Germline CDR1 SGHRS, CDR2 YFSETQ. The CDR3 totals 16 residues. The CDR3 bases are TGCGCCAGCAGCTTGCAGTCTGGAGGGCTTGGCAACGAGCAGTACTTC. Its protein is CASSLQSGGLGNEQYF.

The chain uses TRBV5-1 and TRBJ2-6; 12 positions agree with TRBD2. The CDR3 consists of 18 residues. V lost 4 bases and J lost 0; bases outside the gene matches: 5. Germline V gene data show CDR1 as SGHRS and CDR2 as YFSETQ. The CDR3 sequence: CASSEGLAGRSGANVLTF. The CDR3, as DNA: TGCGCCAGCAGCGAAGGACTAGCGGGGCGCTCTGGGGCCAACGTCCTGACTTTC.

Many counts were recorded for this clonotype. The chain joins TRBV5-1 to TRBJ1-2; tentatively, D is TRBD1 (6 bases). The CDR3 loop spans 15 amino acids. The V gene lost 3 bases and the J gene lost 2 bases, with 14 bases spanning the gap. Germline values: CDR1 SGHRS, CDR2 YFSETQ. CDR3 amino acids: CASSSPDSGNYGYTF. CDR3 DNA: TGCGCCAGCAGCTCACCGGACAGTGGCAACTATGGCTACACCTTC.

This CDR3 is CSVGGLAQETQYF. For the CDR3, the DNA is TGCAGCGTTGGGGGACTCGCGCAAGAGACCCAGTACTTC. The chain couples TRBV29-1 to TRBJ2-5; possibly TRBD2 for D (6 bases). Per germline, CDR1 SQVTM and CDR2 ANQGSEA. V shed 4 bases and J shed 2 bases, with 11 bases lying between them. CDR3 length: 13 residues.

This clonotype occurred many times. The gene calls are TRBV9 and TRBJ1-5, with no clear D. Germline values: CDR1 SGDLS, CDR2 YYNGEE. V lost 0 bases, J lost 5 bases, and 6 bases lay in between. The CDR3 length is 13 residues. For the CDR3, the DNA is TGTGCCAGCAGCGTAGGGATGGATCAGCCCCAGCATTTT. Translating it yields CASSVGMDQPQHF.

This clonotype was counted at least ten times. The chain uses TRBV7-3 and TRBJ1-3; D is ambiguous. The CDR3 spans 15 residues. Germline values: CDR1 SGHTA, CDR2 FQGTGA. V was shortened by 2 bases and J by 0 bases, with 8 bases between the two germline ends. CDR3 bases: TGTGCCAGCAGCTTATCCCCCAGCTCTGGAAACACCATATATTTT. This codes for CASSLSPSSGNTIYF.

Ten or more counts support this clonotype. At one of its ends the junction is not consistent with the germline gene, which may arise from a read error. J is TRBJ1-1 and V is TRBV3-1; no clear D gene. The CDR3 is 13 residues long. Germline CDR1 reads LGHDT; CDR2 reads YNNKEL (reference sequence). For the CDR3, the DNA is TGTGCCAGCAGCCAAGGGGAACACACTGGAGCTTTCTTT. It codes for CASSQGEHTGAFF.

The chain uses TRBV6-1 and TRBJ1-5; perhaps TRBD1 as D (5 bases). Germline loops: CDR1 MNHNS, CDR2 SASEGT. Deletions cut 5 bases from V and 5 bases from J, with 13 bases between. This CDR3 has 14 amino acids. Here the CDR3 reads CASSSERGDQPQHF. The CDR3 DNA reads TGTGCCAGCAGTTCAGAAAGGGGAGATCAGCCCCAGCATTTT.

The rearrangement links TRBV6-2 or TRBV6-3 to TRBJ2-7; possibly TRBD1 for D (6 bases). This CDR3 comprises 14 residues. Germline V gene data show CDR1 as MNHEY and CDR2 as SVGEGT. Trimming took off 5 bases at V and 12 bases at J, with 23 bases between the two ends. For the CDR3, the DNA is TGTGCCAGCAGTCAGACGTGGACAGTTTCTAGGCCGTACTTC. Protein sequence: CASSQTWTVSRPYF.

This clonotype has a count of ten or more. The rearrangement uses TRBV7-2 and TRBJ1-5; D unresolved. V dropped 5 bases and J dropped 3 bases, with 14 bases sitting between them. The CDR3 sequence is 15 residues long. From germline, CDR1 is SGHTA and CDR2 FQGNSA. As DNA, the CDR3 is TGTGCCAGCAGCAACCAGAAGGGCGCCAATCAGCCCCAGCATTTT. Translated: CASSNQKGANQPQHF.

In this sample, this clonotype turned up a few times. The rearrangement links TRBV3-1 to TRBJ1-2; D not certain. The CDR3 covers 14 residues. The V gene's germline CDR1 is LGHDT and CDR2 YNNKEL (reference sequence). V was cut by 4 bases and J by 4 bases, with 13 bases left in between. CDR3 DNA sequence: TGTGCCAGCAGCCCCCCGGGTCCTTTCTATGGCTACACCTTC. This encodes CASSPPGPFYGYTF.

The sample holds many counts of this clonotype. The chain recombines TRBV20-1 with TRBJ1-1; 7 positions match TRBD1. Trimming cost V 3 bases and J 6 bases; bases outside gene matches: 7. Germline values: CDR1 DFQATT, CDR2 SNEGSKA (reference sequence). This CDR3 region has 13 residues. CDR3 region: CSASSTGRSEAFF. Here the CDR3 DNA reads TGCAGTGCTAGTTCGACAGGGAGGTCTGAAGCTTTCTTT.

As for this clonotype: A read error may explain this, as a much larger clone is one base away. V and J are TRBV7-8 and TRBJ2-3, with 7 bases fitting TRBD1. Germline lookup yields CDR1 SGHVS and CDR2 FQNEAQ. The CDR3 runs 15 residues. The DNA for the CDR3 is TGTGCCAGCAGCTTAGTTTCGAGGGGGCGAGATACGCATTATTTT. This sequence encodes CASSLVSRGRDTHYF.

This clonotype was seen at least ten times. This chain connects TRBV3-1 to TRBJ1-3, with unresolved D. Germline V gives CDR1 LGHDT, CDR2 YNNKEL (reference sequence). The V and J ends lost 1 base and 0 bases respectively, with 7 bases between them. CDR3 length: 15 amino acids. The CDR3 DNA reads TGTGCCAGCAGCCAAGTGCGCAGCTCTGGAAACACCATATATTTT. Its translation: CASSQVRSSGNTIYF. The full variable domain, with the rest looked up from reference TRBV3-1 and TRBJ1-3, is DTAVSQTPKYLVTQMGNDKSIKCEQNLGHDTMYWYKQDSKKFLKIMFSYNNKELIINETVPNRFSPKSPDKAHLNLHINSLELGDSAVYFCASSQVRSSGNTIYFGEGSWLTVV.

In this sample, this clonotype turned up many times. The chain has TRBV3-1 and TRBJ2-7, with 12 bases matching TRBD2. Germline V CDR1 and CDR2: LGHDT, YNNKEL (reference sequence). This CDR3 spans 14 amino acids. With V trimmed by 4 bases and J by 4 bases, 2 bases remained unmatched. The DNA of the CDR3 is TGTGCCAGCAGCCGGACTAGCGGGGATTACGAGCAGTACTTC. Protein: CASSRTSGDYEQYF.

This clonotype is hyperexpanded within its sample. This rearrangement joins TRBV20-1 to TRBJ1-6; D is perhaps TRBD1 (5 bases). Germline lookup yields CDR1 DFQATT and CDR2 SNEGSKA (reference sequence). Trimming stripped 1 base from V and 7 bases from J, with 11 bases between. The CDR3 consists of 14 residues. CDR3 in DNA: TGCAGTGCTAGAGCGGGGCTACTAAATTCACCCCTCCACTTT. It yields the protein CSARAGLLNSPLHF.

This clonotype was detected many times. The chain uses TRBV12-3 or TRBV12-4 and TRBJ1-2, with D perhaps matching TRBD1 (5 bases). V lost 1 base, J lost 6 bases, and 15 bases lay in between. The CDR3 contains 15 residues. As DNA, the CDR3 is TGTGCCAGCAGTTTAGGGGCAGGGCGAGAAGATGGCTACACCTTC. This gives the protein CASSLGAGREDGYTF.

Ten or more counts support this clonotype. At one end, the junction sequence differs from germline, possibly due to a read error. The chain combines TRBV7-2 with TRBJ2-7; a possible D gene is TRBD1 (6 bases). CDR1 SGHTA and CDR2 FQGNSA come from the germline V gene. This CDR3 contains 14 residues. CDR3 loop: CASNLQGPSYEQYF. In DNA, the CDR3 is TGTGCCAGCAACTTACAGGGTCCTTCCTACGAGCAGTACTTC.

This clonotype was recorded many times. V gene TRBV14 combines with J gene TRBJ1-1; TRBD1 might be the D (6 bases). Germline assignment: CDR1 SGHDN and CDR2 FVKESK. There are 16 residues in the CDR3. Trimming left V 0 bases short and J 0 bases short, with 11 bases between. CDR3 loop: CASSQDLGQLNTEAFF. The CDR3 bases are TGTGCCAGCAGCCAAGACCTCGGACAGCTGAACACTGAAGCTTTCTTT.

In this sample, this clonotype turned up many times. The J gene is TRBJ2-1, the V gene TRBV4-2; possibly TRBD2 for D (5 bases). The CDR3 totals 16 residues. Germline lookup yields CDR1 LGHNA and CDR2 YNFKEQ. The V and J ends lost 4 bases and 0 bases respectively, with 13 bases between them. CDR3 bases: TGTGCCAGCAGCCTGGACTTAAGCGGCTCCTACAATGAGCAGTTCTTC. Protein product: CASSLDLSGSYNEQFF.